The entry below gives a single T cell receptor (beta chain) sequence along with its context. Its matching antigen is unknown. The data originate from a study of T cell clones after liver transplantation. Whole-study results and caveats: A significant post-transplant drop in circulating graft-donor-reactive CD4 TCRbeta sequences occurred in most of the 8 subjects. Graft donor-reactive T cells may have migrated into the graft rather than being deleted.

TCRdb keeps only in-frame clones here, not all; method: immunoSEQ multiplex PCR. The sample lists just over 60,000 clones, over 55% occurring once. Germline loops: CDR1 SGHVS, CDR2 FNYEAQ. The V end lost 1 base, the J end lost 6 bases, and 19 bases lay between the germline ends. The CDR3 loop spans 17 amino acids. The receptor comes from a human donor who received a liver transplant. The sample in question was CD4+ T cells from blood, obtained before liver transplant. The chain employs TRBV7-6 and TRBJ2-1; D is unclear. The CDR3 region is CASSLDRVTSLPNEQFF. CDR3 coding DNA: TGTGCCAGCAGCTTAGATCGGGTAACCTCCCTTCCCAATGAGCAGTTCTTC.